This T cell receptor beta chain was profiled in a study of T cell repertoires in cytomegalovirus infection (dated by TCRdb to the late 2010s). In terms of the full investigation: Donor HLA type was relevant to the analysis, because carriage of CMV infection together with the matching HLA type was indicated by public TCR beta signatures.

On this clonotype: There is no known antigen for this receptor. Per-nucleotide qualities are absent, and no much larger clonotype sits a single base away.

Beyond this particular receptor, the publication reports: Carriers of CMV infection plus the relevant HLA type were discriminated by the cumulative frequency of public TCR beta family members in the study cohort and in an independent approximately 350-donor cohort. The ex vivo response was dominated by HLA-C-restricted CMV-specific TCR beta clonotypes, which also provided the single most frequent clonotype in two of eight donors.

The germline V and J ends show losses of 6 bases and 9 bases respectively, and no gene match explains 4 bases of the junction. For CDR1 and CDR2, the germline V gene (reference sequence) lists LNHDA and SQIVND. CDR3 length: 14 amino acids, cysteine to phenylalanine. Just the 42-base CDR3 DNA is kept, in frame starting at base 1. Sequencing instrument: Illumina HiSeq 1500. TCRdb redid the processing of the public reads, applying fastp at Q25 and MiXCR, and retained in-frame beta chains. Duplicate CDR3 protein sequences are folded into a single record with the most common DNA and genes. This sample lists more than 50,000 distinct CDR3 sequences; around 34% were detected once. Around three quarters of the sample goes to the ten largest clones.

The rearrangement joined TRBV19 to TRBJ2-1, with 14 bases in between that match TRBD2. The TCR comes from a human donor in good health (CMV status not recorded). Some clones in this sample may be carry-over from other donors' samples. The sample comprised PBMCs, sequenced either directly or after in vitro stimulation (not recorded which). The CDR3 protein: CASRGLAGVAEQFF. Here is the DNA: TGTGCCAGTAGGGGACTAGCGGGAGTTGCTGAGCAGTTCTTC.